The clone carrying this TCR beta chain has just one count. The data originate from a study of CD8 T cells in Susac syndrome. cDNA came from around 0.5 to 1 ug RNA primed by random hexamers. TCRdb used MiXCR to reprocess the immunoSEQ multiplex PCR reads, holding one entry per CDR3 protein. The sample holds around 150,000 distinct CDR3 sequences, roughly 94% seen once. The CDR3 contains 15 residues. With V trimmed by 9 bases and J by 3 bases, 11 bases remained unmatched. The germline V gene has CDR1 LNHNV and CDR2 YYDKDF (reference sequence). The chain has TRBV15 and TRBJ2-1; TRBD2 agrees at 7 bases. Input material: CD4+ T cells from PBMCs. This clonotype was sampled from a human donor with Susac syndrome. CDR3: CATSNGRPFYNEQFF. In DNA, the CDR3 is TGTGCCACTTCCAACGGGAGGCCCTTCTACAATGAGCAGTTCTTC.